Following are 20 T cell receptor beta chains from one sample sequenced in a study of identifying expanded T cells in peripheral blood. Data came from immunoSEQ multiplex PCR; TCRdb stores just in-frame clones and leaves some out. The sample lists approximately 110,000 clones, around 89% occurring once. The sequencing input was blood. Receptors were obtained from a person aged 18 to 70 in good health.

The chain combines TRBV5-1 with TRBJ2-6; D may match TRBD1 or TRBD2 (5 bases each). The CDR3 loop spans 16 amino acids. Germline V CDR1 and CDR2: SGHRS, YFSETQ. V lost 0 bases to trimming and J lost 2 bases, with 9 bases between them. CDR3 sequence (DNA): TGCGCCAGCAGCTTGGGAGGGGACCCTGGGGCCAACGTCCTGACTTTC. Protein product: CASSLGGDPGANVLTF. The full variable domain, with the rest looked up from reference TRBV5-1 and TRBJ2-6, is KAGVTQTPRYLIKTRGQQVTLSCSPISGHRSVSWYQQTPGQGLQFLFEYFSETQRNKGNFPGRFSGRQFSNSRSEMNVSTLELGDSALYLCASSLGGDPGANVLTFGAGSRLTVL.

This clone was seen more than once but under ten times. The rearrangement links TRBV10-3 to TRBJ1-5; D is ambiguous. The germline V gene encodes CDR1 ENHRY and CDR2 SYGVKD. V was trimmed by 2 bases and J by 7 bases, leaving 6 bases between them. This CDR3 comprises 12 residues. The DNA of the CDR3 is TGTGCCATCAGTGAGGGGAGCCAGCCCCAGCATTTT. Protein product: CAISEGSQPQHF.

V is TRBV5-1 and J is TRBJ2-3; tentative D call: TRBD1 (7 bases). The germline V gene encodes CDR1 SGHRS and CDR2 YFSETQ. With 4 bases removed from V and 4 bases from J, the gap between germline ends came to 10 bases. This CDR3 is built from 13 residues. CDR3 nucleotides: TGCGCCAGCAGCCCCAGGGGGGCAGATACGCAGTATTTT. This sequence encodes CASSPRGADTQYF. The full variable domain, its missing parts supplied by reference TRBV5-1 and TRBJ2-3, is KAGVTQTPRYLIKTRGQQVTLSCSPISGHRSVSWYQQTPGQGLQFLFEYFSETQRNKGNFPGRFSGRQFSNSRSEMNVSTLELGDSALYLCASSPRGADTQYFGPGTRLTVL.

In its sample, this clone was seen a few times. In DNA, the CDR3 is TGTGCCAGCAGCTTGATGGTAACAGATAATTCACCCCTCCACTTT. Amino acids: CASSLMVTDNSPLHF. The V and J genes are TRBV7-2 and TRBJ1-6; D remains unclear. The CDR3 has 15 amino acids. Trimming took 3 bases from V and 5 from J, leaving 11 bases between them. Germline V CDR1 and CDR2: SGHTA, FQGNSA. Full variable domain (missing parts from reference TRBV7-2 and TRBJ1-6): GAGVSQSPSNKVTEKGKDVELRCDPISGHTALYWYRQSLGQGLEFLIYFQGNSAPDKSGLPSDRFSAERTGGSVSTLTIQRTQQEDSAVYLCASSLMVTDNSPLHFGNGTRLTVT.

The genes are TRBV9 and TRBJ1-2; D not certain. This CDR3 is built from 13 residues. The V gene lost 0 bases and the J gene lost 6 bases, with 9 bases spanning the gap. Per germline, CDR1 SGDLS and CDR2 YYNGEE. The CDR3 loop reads CASSVVGFDGYTF. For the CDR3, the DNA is TGTGCCAGCAGCGTAGTAGGCTTCGATGGCTACACCTTC.

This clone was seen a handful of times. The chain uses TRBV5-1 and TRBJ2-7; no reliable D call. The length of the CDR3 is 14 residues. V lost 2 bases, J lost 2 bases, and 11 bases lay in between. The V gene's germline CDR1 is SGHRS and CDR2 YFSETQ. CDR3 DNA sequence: TGCGCCAGCAGCTTCGCCGGGCGAGCCTACGAGCAGTACTTC. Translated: CASSFAGRAYEQYF. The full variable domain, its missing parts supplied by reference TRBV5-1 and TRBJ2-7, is KAGVTQTPRYLIKTRGQQVTLSCSPISGHRSVSWYQQTPGQGLQFLFEYFSETQRNKGNFPGRFSGRQFSNSRSEMNVSTLELGDSALYLCASSFAGRAYEQYFGPGTRLTVT.

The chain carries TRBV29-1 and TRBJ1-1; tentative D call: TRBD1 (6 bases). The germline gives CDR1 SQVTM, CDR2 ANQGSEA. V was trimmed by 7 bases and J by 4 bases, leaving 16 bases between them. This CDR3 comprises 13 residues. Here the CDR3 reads CSARPGVGTEAFF. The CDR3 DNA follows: TGCAGCGCTCGGCCAGGGGTGGGCACTGAAGCTTTCTTT.

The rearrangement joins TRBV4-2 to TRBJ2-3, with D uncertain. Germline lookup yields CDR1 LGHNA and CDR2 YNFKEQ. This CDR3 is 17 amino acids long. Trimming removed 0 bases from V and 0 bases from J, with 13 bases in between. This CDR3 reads CASSQERRQYSTDTQYF. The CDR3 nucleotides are TGTGCCAGCAGCCAAGAGAGGCGGCAATATAGCACAGATACGCAGTATTTT.

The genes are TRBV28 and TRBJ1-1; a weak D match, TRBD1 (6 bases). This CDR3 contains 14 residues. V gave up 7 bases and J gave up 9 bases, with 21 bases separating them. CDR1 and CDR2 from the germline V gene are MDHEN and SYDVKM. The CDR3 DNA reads TGTGCCAGCACCGTAGGAGGAAGGGGGGGGAAAGCTTTCTTT. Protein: CASTVGGRGGKAFF. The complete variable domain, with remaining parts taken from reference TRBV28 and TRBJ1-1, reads DVKVTQSSRYLVKRTGEKVFLECVQDMDHENMFWYRQDPGLGLRLIYFSYDVKMKEKGDIPEGYSVSREKKERFSLILESASTNQTSMYLCASTVGGRGGKAFFGQGTRLTVV.

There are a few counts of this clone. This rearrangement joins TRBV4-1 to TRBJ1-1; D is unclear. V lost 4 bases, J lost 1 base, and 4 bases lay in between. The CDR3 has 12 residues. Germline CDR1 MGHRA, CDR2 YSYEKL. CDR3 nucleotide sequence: TGCGCCAGCAGCCGGAGGAACACTGAAGCTTTCTTT. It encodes CASSRRNTEAFF.

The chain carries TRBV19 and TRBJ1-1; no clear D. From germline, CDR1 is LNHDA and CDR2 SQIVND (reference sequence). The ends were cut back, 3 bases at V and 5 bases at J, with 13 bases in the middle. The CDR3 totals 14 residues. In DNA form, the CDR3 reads TGTGCCAGTAGTATCGGGCAGTTTTTGACTGAAGCTTTCTTT. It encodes CASSIGQFLTEAFF.

CDR3 sequence: CASSRARYSPLHF. The DNA for the CDR3 is TGTGCCAGCAGCCGGGCTAGGTATTCACCCCTCCACTTT. V usage is TRBV28 and J usage is TRBJ1-6; unclear D gene. The germline V and J ends were trimmed by 6 bases and 8 bases, with 11 bases remaining between them. The CDR3 has 13 amino acids. CDR1 is MDHEN and CDR2 is SYDVKM in the germline V gene.

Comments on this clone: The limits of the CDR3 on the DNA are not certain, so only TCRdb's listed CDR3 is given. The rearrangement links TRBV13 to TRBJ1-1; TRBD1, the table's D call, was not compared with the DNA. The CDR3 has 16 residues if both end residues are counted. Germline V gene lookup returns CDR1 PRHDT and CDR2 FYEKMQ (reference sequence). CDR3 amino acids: CASSFGPGGLDTEAFF.

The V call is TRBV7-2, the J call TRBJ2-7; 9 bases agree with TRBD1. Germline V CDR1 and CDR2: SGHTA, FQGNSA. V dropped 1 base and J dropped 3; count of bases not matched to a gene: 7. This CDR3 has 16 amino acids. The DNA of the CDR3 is TGTGCCAGCAGCTTAGGGGGACAGGGTATCGGCTACGAGCAGTACTTC. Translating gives CASSLGGQGIGYEQYF.

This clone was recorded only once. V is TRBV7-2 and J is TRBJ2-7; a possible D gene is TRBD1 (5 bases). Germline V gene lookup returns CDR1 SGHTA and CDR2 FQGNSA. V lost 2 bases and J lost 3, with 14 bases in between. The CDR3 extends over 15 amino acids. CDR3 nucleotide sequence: TGTGCCAGCAGCTTAAGTCTGGGGCCAAACTACGAGCAGTACTTC. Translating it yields CASSLSLGPNYEQYF.

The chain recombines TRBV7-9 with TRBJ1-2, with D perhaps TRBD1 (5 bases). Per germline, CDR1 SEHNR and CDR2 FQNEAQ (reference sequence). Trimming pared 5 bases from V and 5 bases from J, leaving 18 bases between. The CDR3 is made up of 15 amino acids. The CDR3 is CASSPLLAGWYGYTF. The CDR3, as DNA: TGTGCCAGCAGCCCTCTTCTGGCAGGGTGGTATGGCTACACCTTC.

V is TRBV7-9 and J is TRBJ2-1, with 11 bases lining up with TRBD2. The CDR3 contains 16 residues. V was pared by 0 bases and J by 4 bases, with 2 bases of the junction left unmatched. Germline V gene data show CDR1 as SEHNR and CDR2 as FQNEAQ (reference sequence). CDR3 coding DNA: TGTGCCAGCAGCTTAGCGATAGCGGGGGGGTACAATGAGCAGTTCTTC. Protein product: CASSLAIAGGYNEQFF.

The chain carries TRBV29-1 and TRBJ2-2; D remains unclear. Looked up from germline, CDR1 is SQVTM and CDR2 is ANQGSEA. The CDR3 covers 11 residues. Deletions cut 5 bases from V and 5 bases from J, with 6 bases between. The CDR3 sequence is CSVRVTGELFF. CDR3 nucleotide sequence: TGCAGCGTTAGGGTTACCGGGGAGCTGTTTTTT.

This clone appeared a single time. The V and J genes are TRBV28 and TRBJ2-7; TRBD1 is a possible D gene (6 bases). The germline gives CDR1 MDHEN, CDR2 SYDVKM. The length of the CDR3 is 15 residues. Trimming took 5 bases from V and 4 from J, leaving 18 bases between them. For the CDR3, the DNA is TGTGCCAGCAGTGGGGCAGGGGCAGTATGGTACGAGCAGTACTTC. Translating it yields CASSGAGAVWYEQYF.

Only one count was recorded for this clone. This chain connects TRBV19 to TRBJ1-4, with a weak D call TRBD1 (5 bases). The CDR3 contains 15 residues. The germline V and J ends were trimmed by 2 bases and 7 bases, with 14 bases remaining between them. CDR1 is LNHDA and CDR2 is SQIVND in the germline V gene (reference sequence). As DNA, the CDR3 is TGTGCCAGTAGTATATTCTTCGGGACCTTTGAAAAACTGTTTTTT. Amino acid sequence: CASSIFFGTFEKLFF. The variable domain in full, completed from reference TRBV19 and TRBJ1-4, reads DGGITQSPKYLFRKEGQNVTLSCEQNLNHDAMYWYRQDPGQGLRLIYYSQIVNDFQKGDIAEGYSVSREKKESFPLTVTSAQKNPTAFYLCASSIFFGTFEKLFFGSGTQLSVL.